This T cell receptor beta chain stems from a study of T cells in Graves' hyperthyroidism and ophthalmopathy (dated by TCRdb to the late 2010s). Turning to the overall study: Peripheral blood was sampled at the time of initial diagnosis, prior to any treatment. In addition, the study compared T-cell repertoires in thyroid tissue and in blood from a handful of Graves' hyperthyroidism patients. The paper describes TCR Vbeta CDR3 sequencing of 135 peripheral blood samples, made up of roughly 45 ophthalmopathy patients, around 73 hyperthyroidism patients and approximately 17 progressor patients. A discovery cohort of roughly 100 patients, approximately 45 with Graves' ophthalmopathy and about 58 with stable Graves' hyperthyroidism, was used to find distinguishing TCR V-J signatures. The approximately 90 discovery patients were randomly split 7:3 into training and test sets. An independent validation cohort of fewer than 20 hyperthyroidism patients and some 15 patients who later progressed to ophthalmopathy tested prospective prediction of ophthalmopathy. Following sampling, methimazole starting at 30 mg daily was given to hyperthyroidism patients, and high-dose intravenous methylprednisolone was given to ophthalmopathy patients. What the study reported, not specific to this receptor: Most expanded thyroid clonotypes (frequency above 0.001) were also detected in blood, a finding suggesting that blood repertoires may reflect thyroid immune responses. Ophthalmopathy was separated from stable hyperthyroidism by a 13 V-J signature model, with approximately 85% sensitivity and approximately 81% specificity obtained in cross-validation and 80%/75% obtained in testing. In validation, progression to ophthalmopathy was predicted by the model with 70.59% sensitivity and 72.22% specificity, a median of roughly 6.4 months before onset. Sample size was not statistically predetermined, and investigators were not blinded to group allocation.

The germline V gene encodes CDR1 KGHSH and CDR2 LQKENI. For this chain, trimming is 5 bases at the V end and 4 bases at the J end, and the number of junction bases without a gene match is 9. Reading from cysteine to phenylalanine, the CDR3 counts 16 amino acids. Only the CDR3 portion is preserved as DNA: 48 bases, with reading frame beginning at the first base. In the ophthalmopathy patients, disease was moderately to severely active, with a Clinical Activity Score of 3 or more, a NOSPECS grade of 4 or more, and a duration of less than 3 months. Patients with uncontrolled infections, other autoimmune diseases, pregnancy or lactation were excluded. Diagnoses were based on clinical symptoms, serum thyroxine and TRAb, thyroid ultrasound and orbital computed tomography. PBMCs were isolated from about 10 ml of fresh peripheral blood by Ficoll-Paque density gradient centrifugation. Total RNA was extracted with Trizol reagent, and quality was checked on an Agilent 2100 Bioanalyzer.

On this clonotype: Its antigen remains undetermined. Per-base quality was not reported, and no clone a single base away is much larger than it.

Amplification of TCR beta CDR3 regions was carried out from RNA transcripts. The first round of RT-PCR for the TCR CDR3 was performed with the HTBI primer set and the Qiagen OneStep RT-PCR kit. Libraries were constructed in a second round of multiplex PCR, after which size selection and purification were carried out. Libraries were sequenced paired-end with 100 bp reads on an Illumina HiSeq2000. For the original study's pipeline: Raw data were processed with SOAPnuke, discarding reads with adapters, uncalled bases, mean Phred below 15, or no exact constant-primer or identifier match. COPE v1.2.5 was used to merge the high-quality paired reads, and each unique nucleotide sequence was defined as a clonotype. MiTCR v1.1 was used to align clonotypes to the IMGT TRBV, TRBD and TRBJ reference segments. Only V-J combinations with frequency above 0.0001, covering 99.2% of repertoires, were analysed. A TCS score was defined as the ratio between F50 (clonal expansion) and ExV (chaos), using BLOSUM62-based TCRdist between CDR3 peptides within each V-J. Welch's t-statistics and random forest reduced fewer than 600 V-J features to roughly 13, which were used in a naive Bayes classifier (R e1071). TCRdb trimmed public reads at Q25 via fastp, called clones via MiXCR and kept in-frame beta chains. All rows with the same CDR3 protein become a single entry with the most common DNA and genes. The V and J calls were determined by TCRdb, not by the authors. For this sample there are 600,000 or so distinct CDR3 sequences; 13% to 15% appear just once. The ten largest clones capture 12% of the sample.

The sample was blood. This sequence was found in a woman aged 45-65 years with Graves' ophthalmopathy. The chain is encoded by TRBV18 joined to TRBJ2-4; the junction holds 9 bases that match TRBD2. The CDR3 here reads CASSTLAGNEKNIQYF. The nucleotides are TGTGCCAGCTCAACTCTAGCGGGGAACGAAAAAAACATTCAGTACTTC.